This record looks at one T cell receptor (beta chain) sequence and its context. This sample was included in a study of blood T cell repertoires in COVID-19. About the research overall: T cells, B-cell-depleted T cells, or PBMCs supplied cDNA or gDNA.

Trimming cost V 1 base and J 10 bases, with 16 bases left between them. This CDR3 has 14 residues. CDR1 is LNHDA, CDR2 SQIVND, per germline (reference sequence). Clones were read by immunoSEQ multiplex PCR, and TCRdb kept only the in-frame ones, dropping some. The profile covers 150,000 to 190,000 clones, with approximately 84% appearing a single time and roughly 8.3% taken by the ten largest. Patients in Seattle were enrolled during active infection, then followed longitudinally. V is TRBV19 and J is TRBJ1-1; D may be TRBD1 (5 bases). What was sequenced was peripheral blood. The origin of this receptor is a woman aged 55-69 years with COVID-19, enrolled during active disease. The CDR3 spells CASSIVGTGAGAFF. Here the CDR3 DNA reads TGTGCCAGTAGTATAGTGGGAACAGGCGCTGGAGCTTTCTTT.